Listed here are 3 T cell receptor beta chains from one sample, sequenced in a study of OX40 agonist ivuxolimab in advanced cancers. The data were produced by immunoSEQ multiplex PCR, yet TCRdb's version contains in-frame clones alone and is incomplete. Among about 44,000 clones listed, 80% were seen once. The specimen comprised CD4+ or CD8+ T cells sorted from blood, sampled in a trial of the OX40 agonist ivuxolimab. The receptors stem from an adult with an advanced solid tumor such as melanoma, head and neck, liver or kidney cancer.

V gene TRBV7-8 combines with J gene TRBJ2-5, with unresolved D. The germline V and J ends were trimmed by 5 bases and 5 bases, with 9 bases remaining between them. CDR1 and CDR2 from the germline V gene are SGHVS and FQNEAQ. The CDR3 contains 12 residues. The CDR3 bases are TGTGCCAGCAGCCCCGCGCGGGAGACCCAGTACTTC. Translating gives CASSPARETQYF.

This clone was seen only a few times. V and J are TRBV28 and TRBJ2-1; D is perhaps TRBD2 (6 bases). Trimming cost V 7 bases and J 4 bases, with 17 bases left between them. Germline V gene data show CDR1 as MDHEN and CDR2 as SYDVKM. CDR3 size: 15 residues. The CDR3 reads CASTKVSGGYNEQFF. Written as DNA, the CDR3 is TGTGCCAGCACCAAGGTCAGCGGAGGGTACAATGAGCAGTTCTTC. Full variable domain (rest looked up from reference TRBV28 and TRBJ2-1): DVKVTQSSRYLVKRTGEKVFLECVQDMDHENMFWYRQDPGLGLRLIYFSYDVKMKEKGDIPEGYSVSREKKERFSLILESASTNQTSMYLCASTKVSGGYNEQFFGPGTRLTVL.

This clone was seen more than once but under ten times. This chain links TRBV4-1 with TRBJ1-2; D call uncertain. CDR3 length: 15 amino acids. Germline V lookup: CDR1 MGHRA, CDR2 YSYEKL. The V gene lost 0 bases and the J gene lost 7 bases, with 15 bases spanning the gap. The CDR3 sequence: CASSQEWVIKGGYTF. The CDR3 DNA sequence: TGCGCCAGCAGCCAAGAGTGGGTGATCAAGGGTGGCTACACCTTC.